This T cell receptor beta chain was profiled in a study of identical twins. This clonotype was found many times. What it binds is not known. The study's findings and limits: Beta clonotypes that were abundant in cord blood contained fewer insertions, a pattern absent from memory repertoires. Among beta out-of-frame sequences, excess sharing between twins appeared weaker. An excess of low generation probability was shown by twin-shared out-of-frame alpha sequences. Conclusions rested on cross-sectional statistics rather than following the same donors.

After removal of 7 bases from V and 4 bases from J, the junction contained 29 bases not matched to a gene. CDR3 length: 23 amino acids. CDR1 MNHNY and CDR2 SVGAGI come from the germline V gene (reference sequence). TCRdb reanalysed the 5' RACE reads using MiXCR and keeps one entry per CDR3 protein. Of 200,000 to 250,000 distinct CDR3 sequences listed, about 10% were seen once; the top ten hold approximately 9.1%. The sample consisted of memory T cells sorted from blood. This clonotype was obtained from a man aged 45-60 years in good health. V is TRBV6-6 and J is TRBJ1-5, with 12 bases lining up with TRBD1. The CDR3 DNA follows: TGTGCCAGCATCCGAGGGACAGGGGGCGAGGGGCCTCCACTCCCGTTACGGAATCAGCCCCAGCATTTT. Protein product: CASIRGTGGEGPPLPLRNQPQHF.